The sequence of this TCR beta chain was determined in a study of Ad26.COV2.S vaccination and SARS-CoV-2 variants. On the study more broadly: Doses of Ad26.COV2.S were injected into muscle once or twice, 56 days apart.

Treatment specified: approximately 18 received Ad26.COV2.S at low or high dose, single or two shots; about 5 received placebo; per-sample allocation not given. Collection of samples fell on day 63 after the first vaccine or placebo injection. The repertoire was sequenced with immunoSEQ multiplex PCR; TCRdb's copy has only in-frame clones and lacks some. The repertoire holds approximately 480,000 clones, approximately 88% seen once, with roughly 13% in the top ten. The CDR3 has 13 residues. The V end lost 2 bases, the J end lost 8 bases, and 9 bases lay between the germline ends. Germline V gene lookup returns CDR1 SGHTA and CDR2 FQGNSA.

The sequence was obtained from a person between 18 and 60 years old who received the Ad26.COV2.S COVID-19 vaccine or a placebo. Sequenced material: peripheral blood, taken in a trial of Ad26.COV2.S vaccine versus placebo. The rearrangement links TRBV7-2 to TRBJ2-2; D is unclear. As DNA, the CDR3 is TGTGCCAGCAGCTTATTCAAAGCTGGGGAGCTGTTTTTT. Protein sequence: CASSLFKAGELFF.